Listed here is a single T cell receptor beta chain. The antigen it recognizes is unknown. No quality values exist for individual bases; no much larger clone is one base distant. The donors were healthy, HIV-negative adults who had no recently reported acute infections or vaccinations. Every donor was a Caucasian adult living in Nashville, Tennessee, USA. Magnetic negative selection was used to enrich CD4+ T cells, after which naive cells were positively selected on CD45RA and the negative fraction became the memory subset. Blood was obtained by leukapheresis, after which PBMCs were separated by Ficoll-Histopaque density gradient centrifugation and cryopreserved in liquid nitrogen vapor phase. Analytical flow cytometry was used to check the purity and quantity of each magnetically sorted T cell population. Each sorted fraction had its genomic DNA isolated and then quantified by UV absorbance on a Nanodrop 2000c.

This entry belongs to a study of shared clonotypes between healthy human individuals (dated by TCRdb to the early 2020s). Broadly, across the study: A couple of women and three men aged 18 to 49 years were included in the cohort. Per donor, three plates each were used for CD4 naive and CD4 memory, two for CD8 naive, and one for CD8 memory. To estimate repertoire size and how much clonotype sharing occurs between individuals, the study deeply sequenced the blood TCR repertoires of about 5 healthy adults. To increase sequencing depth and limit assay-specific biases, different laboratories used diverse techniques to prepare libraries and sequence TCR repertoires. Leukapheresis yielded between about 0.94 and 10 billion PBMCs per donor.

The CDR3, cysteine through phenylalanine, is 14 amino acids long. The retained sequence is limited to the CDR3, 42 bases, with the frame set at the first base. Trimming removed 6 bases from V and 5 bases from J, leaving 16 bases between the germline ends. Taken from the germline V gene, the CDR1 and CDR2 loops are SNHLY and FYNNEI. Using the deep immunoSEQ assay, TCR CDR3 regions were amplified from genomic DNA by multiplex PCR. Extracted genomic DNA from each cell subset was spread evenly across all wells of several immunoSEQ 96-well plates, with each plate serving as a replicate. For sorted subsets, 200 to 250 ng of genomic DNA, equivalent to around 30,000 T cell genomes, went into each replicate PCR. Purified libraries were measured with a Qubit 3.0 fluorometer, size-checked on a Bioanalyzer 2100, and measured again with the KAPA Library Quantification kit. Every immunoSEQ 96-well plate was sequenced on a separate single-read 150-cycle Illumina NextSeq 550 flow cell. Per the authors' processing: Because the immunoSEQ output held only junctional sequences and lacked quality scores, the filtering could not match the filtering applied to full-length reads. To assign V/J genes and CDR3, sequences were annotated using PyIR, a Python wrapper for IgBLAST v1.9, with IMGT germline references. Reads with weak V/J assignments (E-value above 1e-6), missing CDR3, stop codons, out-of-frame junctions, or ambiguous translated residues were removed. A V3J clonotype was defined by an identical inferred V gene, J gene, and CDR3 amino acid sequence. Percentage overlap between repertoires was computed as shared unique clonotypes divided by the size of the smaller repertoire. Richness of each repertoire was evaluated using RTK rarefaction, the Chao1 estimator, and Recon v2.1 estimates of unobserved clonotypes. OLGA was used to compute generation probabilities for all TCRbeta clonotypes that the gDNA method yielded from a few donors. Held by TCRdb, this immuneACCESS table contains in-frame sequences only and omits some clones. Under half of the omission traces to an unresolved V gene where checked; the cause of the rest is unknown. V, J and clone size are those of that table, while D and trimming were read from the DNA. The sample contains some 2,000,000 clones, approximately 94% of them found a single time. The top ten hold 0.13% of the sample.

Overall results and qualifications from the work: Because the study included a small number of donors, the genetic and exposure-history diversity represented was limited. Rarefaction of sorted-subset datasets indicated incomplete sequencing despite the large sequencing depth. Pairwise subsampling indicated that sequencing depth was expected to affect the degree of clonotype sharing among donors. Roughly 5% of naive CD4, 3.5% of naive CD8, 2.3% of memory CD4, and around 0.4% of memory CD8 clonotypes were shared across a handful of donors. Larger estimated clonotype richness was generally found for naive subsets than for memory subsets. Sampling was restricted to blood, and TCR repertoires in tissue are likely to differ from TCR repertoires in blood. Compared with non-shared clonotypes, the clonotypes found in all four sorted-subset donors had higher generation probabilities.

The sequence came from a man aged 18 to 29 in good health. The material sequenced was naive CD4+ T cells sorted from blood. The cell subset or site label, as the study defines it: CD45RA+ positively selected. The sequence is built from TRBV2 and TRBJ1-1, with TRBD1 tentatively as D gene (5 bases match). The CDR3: CASSVTGGGTEAFF. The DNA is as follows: TGTGCCAGCAGCGTAACTGGGGGTGGGACTGAAGCTTTCTTT.